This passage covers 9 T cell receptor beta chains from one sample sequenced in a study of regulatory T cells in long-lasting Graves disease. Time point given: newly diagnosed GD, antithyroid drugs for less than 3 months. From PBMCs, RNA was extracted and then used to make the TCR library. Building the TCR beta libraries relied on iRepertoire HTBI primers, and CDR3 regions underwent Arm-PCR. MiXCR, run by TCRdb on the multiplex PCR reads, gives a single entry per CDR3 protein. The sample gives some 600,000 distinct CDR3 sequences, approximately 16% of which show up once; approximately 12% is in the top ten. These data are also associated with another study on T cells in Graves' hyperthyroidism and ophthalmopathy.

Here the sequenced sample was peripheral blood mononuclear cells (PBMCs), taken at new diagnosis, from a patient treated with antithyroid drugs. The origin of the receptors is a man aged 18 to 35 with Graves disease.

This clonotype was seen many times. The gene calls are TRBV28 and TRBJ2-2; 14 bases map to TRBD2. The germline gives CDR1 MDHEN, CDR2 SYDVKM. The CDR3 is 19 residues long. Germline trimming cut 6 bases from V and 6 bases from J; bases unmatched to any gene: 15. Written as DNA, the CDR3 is TGTGCCAGCAGCACCCCCCTCGCCGGGACTAGCGGGAGAGCCGGGGAGCTGTTTTTT. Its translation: CASSTPLAGTSGRAGELFF. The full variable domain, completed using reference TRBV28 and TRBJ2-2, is DVKVTQSSRYLVKRTGEKVFLECVQDMDHENMFWYRQDPGLGLRLIYFSYDVKMKEKGDIPEGYSVSREKKERFSLILESASTNQTSMYLCASSTPLAGTSGRAGELFFGEGSRLTVL.

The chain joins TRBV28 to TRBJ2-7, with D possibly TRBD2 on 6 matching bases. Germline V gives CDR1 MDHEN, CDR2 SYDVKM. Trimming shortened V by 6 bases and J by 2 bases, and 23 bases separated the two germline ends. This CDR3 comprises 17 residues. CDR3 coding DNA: TGTGCCAGCAGCTCCTTCGTTGGGGAGGCCACAACCTACGAGCAGTACTTC. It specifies CASSSFVGEATTYEQYF. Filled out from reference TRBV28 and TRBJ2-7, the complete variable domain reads DVKVTQSSRYLVKRTGEKVFLECVQDMDHENMFWYRQDPGLGLRLIYFSYDVKMKEKGDIPEGYSVSREKKERFSLILESASTNQTSMYLCASSSFVGEATTYEQYFGPGTRLTVT.

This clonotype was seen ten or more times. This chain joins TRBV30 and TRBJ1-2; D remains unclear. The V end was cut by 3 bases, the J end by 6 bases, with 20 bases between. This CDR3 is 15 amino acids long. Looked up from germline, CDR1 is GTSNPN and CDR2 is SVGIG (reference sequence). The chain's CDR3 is CAWRGVHAITDGYTF. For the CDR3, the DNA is TGTGCCTGGAGGGGCGTGCATGCGATAACGGATGGCTACACCTTC.

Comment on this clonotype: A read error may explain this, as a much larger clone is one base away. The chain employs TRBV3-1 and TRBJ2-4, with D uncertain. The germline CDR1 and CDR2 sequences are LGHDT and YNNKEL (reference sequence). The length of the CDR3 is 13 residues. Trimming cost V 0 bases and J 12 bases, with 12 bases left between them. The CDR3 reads CASSQDRQARQYF. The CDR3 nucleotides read TGTGCCAGCAGCCAAGATAGGCAGGCCCGTCAGTACTTC.

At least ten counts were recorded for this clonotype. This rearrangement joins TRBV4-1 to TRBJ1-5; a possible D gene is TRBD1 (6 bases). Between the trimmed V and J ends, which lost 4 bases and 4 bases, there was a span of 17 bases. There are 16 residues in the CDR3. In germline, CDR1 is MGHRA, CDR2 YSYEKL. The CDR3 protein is CASSPRTVGGNQPQHF. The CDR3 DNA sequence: TGCGCCAGCAGCCCCCGGACAGTAGGAGGGAATCAGCCCCAGCATTTT.

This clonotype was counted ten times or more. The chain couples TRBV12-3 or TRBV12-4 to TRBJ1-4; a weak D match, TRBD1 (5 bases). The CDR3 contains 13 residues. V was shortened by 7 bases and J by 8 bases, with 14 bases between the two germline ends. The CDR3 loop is CASTTPGGEKLFF. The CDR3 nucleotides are TGTGCCAGCACCACCCCGGGGGGGGAAAAACTGTTTTTT.

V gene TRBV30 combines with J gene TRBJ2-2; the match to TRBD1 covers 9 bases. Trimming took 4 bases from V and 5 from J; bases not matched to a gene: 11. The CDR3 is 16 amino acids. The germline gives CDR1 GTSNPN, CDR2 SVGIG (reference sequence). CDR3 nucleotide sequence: TGTGCCTGGAAGGCCCCCCGGACAGGGGAAACCGGGGAGCTGTTTTTT. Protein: CAWKAPRTGETGELFF.

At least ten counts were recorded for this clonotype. The CDR3, as DNA: TGTGCCAGCTCAAAACTAGCGGGAGAGCGTACAGATACGCAGTATTTT. This gives the protein CASSKLAGERTDTQYF. The chain is built from TRBV18 and TRBJ2-3; TRBD2 matches at 11 bases. The CDR3 runs 16 residues. The junction had 7 bases not matched to a gene; V was cut back by 5 bases and J by 3 bases. Germline V CDR1 and CDR2: KGHSH, LQKENI.

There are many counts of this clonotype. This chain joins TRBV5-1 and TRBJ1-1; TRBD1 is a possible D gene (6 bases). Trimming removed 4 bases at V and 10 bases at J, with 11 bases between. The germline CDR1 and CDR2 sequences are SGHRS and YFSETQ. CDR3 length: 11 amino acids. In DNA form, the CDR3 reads TGCGCCAGCAGCATAGGGACATCAGCTTTCTTT. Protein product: CASSIGTSAFF.